These T cell receptor beta chains were read from a single sample in a study of T-cell reconstitution after alpha-beta-depleted transplantation in children. MiXCR, run by TCRdb on the PCR reads, gives a single entry per CDR3 protein. The sample shows roughly 280,000 distinct CDR3 sequences, roughly 11% of them seen only once. This sample comprised peripheral blood, obtained 180 days after TCRalphabeta/CD19-depleted stem cell transplant. All receptors derive from a male patient between 2 and 10 years old who had a stem cell transplant for chronic granulomatous disease, so the T cells may come from the graft donor. CDR3s include the opening cysteine and the closing phenylalanine or tryptophan. The order of the fields is CDR3 length, V gene, CDR3 protein.

cdr3_length: 13
v_call: TRBV29-1
cdr3_aa: CSVAATWKFEQYF

cdr3_length: 14
v_call: TRBV5-5
cdr3_aa: CASSWQGDQETQYF

cdr3_length: 13
v_call: TRBV15
cdr3_aa: CATSRFRKNEQFF

cdr3_length: 17
v_call: TRBV13
cdr3_aa: CASSDTPRGGATGELFF

cdr3_length: 14
v_call: TRBV6-5
cdr3_aa: CASSWDRAKNIQYF

cdr3_length: 17
v_call: TRBV24-1
cdr3_aa: CATSDSRDRLHSTEAFF

cdr3_length: 15
v_call: TRBV9
cdr3_aa: CASSVDGQGRETQYF

cdr3_length: 15
v_call: TRBV6-5
cdr3_aa: CASSYFRGGRETQYF

cdr3_length: 11
v_call: TRBV30
cdr3_aa: CAWRVNTEAFF

cdr3_length: 11
v_call: TRBV7-2
cdr3_aa: CASSTGETQYF

cdr3_length: 12
v_call: TRBV30
cdr3_aa: CAWSVVRNEQFF

cdr3_length: 15
v_call: TRBV19
cdr3_aa: CASSEQGARDYGYTF

cdr3_length: 14
v_call: TRBV5-6
cdr3_aa: CASSGGGDVDTQYF

cdr3_length: 15
v_call: TRBV3-1
cdr3_aa: CASSQAPWPEETQYF

cdr3_length: 13
v_call: TRBV20-1
cdr3_aa: CSAVPSGYNEQFF

cdr3_length: 13
v_call: TRBV10-3
cdr3_aa: CAISVQSADTQYF

cdr3_length: 19
v_call: TRBV20-1
cdr3_aa: CSASSRTSGRILDSYEQYF

cdr3_length: 17
v_call: TRBV3-1
cdr3_aa: CASTQNLAGGVYNEQFF

cdr3_length: 12
v_call: TRBV7-2
cdr3_aa: CASSRNSMRDVF

cdr3_length: 13
v_call: TRBV29-1
cdr3_aa: CSVEASRDNEQFF

cdr3_length: 14
v_call: TRBV6-5
cdr3_aa: CASSYSPRNTEAFF

cdr3_length: 18
v_call: TRBV7-2
cdr3_aa: CASSLAPGAGRLGYGYTF

cdr3_length: 13
v_call: TRBV9
cdr3_aa: CASSASRTNTQYF

cdr3_length: 12
v_call: TRBV21-1
cdr3_aa: CASSKVGEPQHF

cdr3_length: 14
v_call: TRBV7-9
cdr3_aa: CASSLKPEQETQYF

cdr3_length: 12
v_call: TRBV7-2
cdr3_aa: CASIQNREGYTF

cdr3_length: 16
v_call: TRBV4-2
cdr3_aa: CASSQDETRGADTQYF

cdr3_length: 16
v_call: TRBV2
cdr3_aa: CASSELLLSGANVLTF

cdr3_length: 13
v_call: TRBV10-3
cdr3_aa: CAISGYYSYEQYF

cdr3_length: 13
v_call: TRBV2
cdr3_aa: CASGLTYYNEQFF

cdr3_length: 16
v_call: TRBV5-1
cdr3_aa: CASSPPGGGAWETQYF

cdr3_length: 14
v_call: TRBV29-1
cdr3_aa: CSVAGGARTAEAFF

cdr3_length: 17
v_call: TRBV5-1
cdr3_aa: CASSRGQGATGANVLTF

cdr3_length: 14
v_call: TRBV5-1
cdr3_aa: CASSYDDRNTEAFF

cdr3_length: 13
v_call: TRBV28
cdr3_aa: CASSPTGRGPQHF

cdr3_length: 16
v_call: TRBV11-2
cdr3_aa: CASSTGTSGGFETQYF

cdr3_length: 19
v_call: TRBV12-3/TRBV12-4
cdr3_aa: CASSFSRTGIYSGANVLTF

cdr3_length: 15
v_call: TRBV30
cdr3_aa: CAWNPGAWPRDGYTF

cdr3_length: 10
v_call: TRBV6-4
cdr3_aa: CASAYSKGIF

cdr3_length: 15
v_call: TRBV28
cdr3_aa: CAIIGTSGKGYEQYF

cdr3_length: 13
v_call: TRBV6-6
cdr3_aa: CASSYSRTDGYTF

cdr3_length: 15
v_call: TRBV15
cdr3_aa: CATRVGGSVTGELFF

cdr3_length: 14
v_call: TRBV7-9
cdr3_aa: CASSLMTLQETQYF

cdr3_length: 15
v_call: TRBV9
cdr3_aa: CASSVSSVGHNEQFF

cdr3_length: 16
v_call: TRBV3-1
cdr3_aa: CASSQDRGTPYNEQFF

cdr3_length: 15
v_call: TRBV19
cdr3_aa: CASSITAGGHNEQFF

cdr3_length: 16
v_call: TRBV28
cdr3_aa: CASSSPSGNSSYEQYF

cdr3_length: 15
v_call: TRBV11-1
cdr3_aa: CASSLAVGGNYGYTF

cdr3_length: 14
v_call: TRBV2
cdr3_aa: CASSTSGGRPEAFF

cdr3_length: 15
v_call: TRBV27
cdr3_aa: CASSFFSRKAYEQYF

cdr3_length: 15
v_call: TRBV5-1
cdr3_aa: CASSLQAIGTDTQYF

cdr3_length: 15
v_call: TRBV18
cdr3_aa: CASSRATGGGETQYF

cdr3_length: 13
v_call: TRBV7-6
cdr3_aa: CASSLRLDSPLTF

cdr3_length: 14
v_call: TRBV6-2/TRBV6-3
cdr3_aa: CASSDPGRAETQYF

cdr3_length: 17
v_call: TRBV29-1
cdr3_aa: CSVQFAVGTRFSYEQYF